A selection of T cell receptor beta chains follows, all from one sample in a study of cytomegalovirus exposure and HLA in healthy donors. Only in-frame clones appear in the TCRdb table, and some are missing; sequencing was by immunoSEQ multiplex PCR. The data show hundreds of thousands of clones, 80% to 90% seen once. Sample: PBMCs. The receptors stem from a girl aged 2 to 10 in good health and CMV-seronegative. The CDR3 runs from the conserved cysteine through the conserved F or W.

TRBJ2-3,TRBV2,CASRGLAADTQYF
TRBJ2-4,TRBV19,CASSNTGSGKNIQYF
TRBJ2-2,TRBV11-2,CASSLSRLAAYTGELFF
TRBJ2-1,TRBV5-1,CASSLSSGDHEQFF
TRBJ2-7,TRBV18,CASSPTGYEQYF
TRBJ2-1,TRBV5-1,CASSLTGKNEQFF
TRBJ1-2,TRBV28,CASSSAGTGGYTF
TRBJ2-1,TRBV2,CASILSNEQFF
TRBJ1-2,TRBV6-5,CAVSRSGAPRPGYTF
TRBJ2-7,TRBV7-9,CSSSSSPYEQYF
TRBJ2-5,TRBV6-6,CASSPLGSGSKKTQYF
.,TRBV5-4,CASSLGGSSYEQYF
TRBJ2-7,TRBV6-1,CASRAGTGPYEQYF
TRBJ1-1,TRBV7-9,CASSPGQSVAEAFF
TRBJ2-3,TRBV5-1,CASSLAADTDTQYF
TRBJ2-6,TRBV6-1,CASSEPPPGLELTGANVLTF
TRBJ1-1,TRBV5-1,CASSLDNSEAFF
TRBJ2-7,TRBV10-2,CASGFGTSYEQYF
TRBJ2-7,TRBV6-5,CASSQGLAGGYEQYF
TRBJ2-1,TRBV9,CASSVANGRTYNEQFF
TRBJ2-7,TRBV6-6,CASSRRQSTYEQYF
TRBJ2-5,TRBV30,CAWSVRSNYGTQYF
TRBJ1-1,TRBV5-1,CASSLGGNDVLAFF
TRBJ2-3,TRBV7-2,CASSLDGRDDTQYF
TRBJ1-2,TRBV28,CASSPPGEGRGGYTF
TRBJ1-2,TRBV5-5,CASSLDRAYGYTF
TRBJ2-7,TRBV10-3,CAISGRDRGQEQYF
TRBJ2-1,TRBV11-2,CASSLEPGSYNEQFF
TRBJ2-1,TRBV9,CASSVGLAGDEQFF
TRBJ2-7,TRBV5-4,CASSPTAGDEQYF
TRBJ2-7,TRBV5-1,CASSLVGTGYGEQYF
TRBJ1-4,TRBV4-1,CASSREGVTNEKLFF
TRBJ2-2,TRBV7-8,CASSPGGFTGELFF
TRBJ2-2,TRBV10-3,CAIRGGAGNTGELFF
TRBJ2-1,TRBV5-6,CASRVRGGVSYNEQFF
TRBJ1-4,TRBV30,CAWTLSRKLFF
TRBJ2-1,TRBV27,CATLTRGYNEQFF
TRBJ2-7,TRBV6-1,CASRMYGESYEQYF
TRBJ2-7,TRBV7-2,CASSLGLAGGTYEQYF
TRBJ1-1,TRBV5-4,CASSSAGGGAIITEAFF
TRBJ2-6,TRBV10-3,CAIMAGTGASGANVLTF
TRBJ2-3,TRBV5-1,CASSLGGPRTDTQYF
TRBJ1-2,TRBV9,CASSLQGGYGYTF